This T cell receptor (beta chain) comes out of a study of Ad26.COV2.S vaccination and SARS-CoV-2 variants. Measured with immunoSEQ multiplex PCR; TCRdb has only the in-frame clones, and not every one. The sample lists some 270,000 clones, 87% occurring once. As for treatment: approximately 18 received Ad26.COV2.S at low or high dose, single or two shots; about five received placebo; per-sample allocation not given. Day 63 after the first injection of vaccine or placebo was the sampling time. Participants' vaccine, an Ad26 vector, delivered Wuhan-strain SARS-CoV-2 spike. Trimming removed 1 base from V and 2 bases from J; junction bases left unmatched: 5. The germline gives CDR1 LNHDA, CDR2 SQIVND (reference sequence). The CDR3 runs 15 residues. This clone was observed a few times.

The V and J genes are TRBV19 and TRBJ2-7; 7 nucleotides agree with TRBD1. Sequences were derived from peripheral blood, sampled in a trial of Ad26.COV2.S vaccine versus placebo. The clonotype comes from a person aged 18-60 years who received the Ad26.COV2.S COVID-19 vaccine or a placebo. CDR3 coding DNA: TGTGCCAGTAGTATAGGAGAAGGGGGCGCCTACGAGCAGTACTTC. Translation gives CASSIGEGGAYEQYF. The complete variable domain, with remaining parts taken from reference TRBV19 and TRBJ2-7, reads DGGITQSPKYLFRKEGQNVTLSCEQNLNHDAMYWYRQDPGQGLRLIYYSQIVNDFQKGDIAEGYSVSREKKESFPLTVTSAQKNPTAFYLCASSIGEGGAYEQYFGPGTRLTVT.